Presented here are 26 T cell receptor beta chains from one specimen sequenced in a study of cytomegalovirus exposure and HLA in healthy donors. Primers for the PCR totalled 60 Vbeta and 13 Jbeta. Data came from immunoSEQ multiplex PCR; TCRdb stores just in-frame clones and leaves some out. The sample has about 130,000 clones, approximately 74% seen once. The sequenced material came from PBMCs. The receptors were gathered from a male donor in good health and CMV-seronegative.

This clone is a singleton in its sample. The chain has TRBV7-8 and TRBJ2-3; D unclear. CDR1 is SGHVS and CDR2 is FQNEAQ in the germline V gene. Trimming took off 1 base at V and 1 base at J, with 9 bases between the two ends. The CDR3 sequence is 15 residues long. The CDR3 loop reads CASSLGPRGTDTQYF. The CDR3 DNA reads as TGTGCCAGCAGCTTAGGGCCCCGGGGCACAGATACGCAGTATTTT.

On this clone: The junction does not match germline at one end; this may be a read error. The chain links TRBV7-9 to TRBJ2-1, with 8 bases aligning to TRBD1. Germline V CDR1 and CDR2: SEHNR, FQNEAQ (reference sequence). CDR3 length: 16 amino acids. CDR3 coding DNA: TGTTCCAGCAGCCCTCAAACAGGGGGTCTCTACAATGAGCAGTTCTTC. Translating gives CSSSPQTGGLYNEQFF.

The chain recombines TRBV19 with TRBJ2-6; tentatively, D is TRBD2 (5 bases). Trimming removed 3 bases from V and 0 bases from J, with 9 bases in between. This CDR3 contains 16 residues. CDR1 is LNHDA, CDR2 SQIVND, per germline (reference sequence). In DNA form, the CDR3 reads TGTGCCAGTAGTATTGTTGCGGGCTCTGGGGCCAACGTCCTGACTTTC. Amino acids: CASSIVAGSGANVLTF.

J is TRBJ1-1 and V is TRBV13; 7 bases are a match to TRBD1. J lost 0 bases, V lost 6 bases, and 4 bases had no gene match. Looked up from germline, CDR1 is PRHDT and CDR2 is FYEKMQ (reference sequence). There are 14 residues in the CDR3. CDR3 protein: CASRSDRLNTEAFF. The DNA for the CDR3 is TGTGCCAGCAGATCGGACAGGTTGAACACTGAAGCTTTCTTT.

This clone is a singleton in its sample. The V gene is TRBV18, the J gene TRBJ2-7; D might be TRBD1 (6 bases). In germline, CDR1 is KGHSH, CDR2 LQKENI. The CDR3 sequence is 14 residues long. Trimming stripped 3 bases from V and 5 bases from J, with 14 bases between. CDR3 nucleotides: TGTGCCAGCTCACCTACAGGGTATATCGACGAGCAGTACTTC. This sequence encodes CASSPTGYIDEQYF.

J is TRBJ2-7 and V is TRBV28, with 10 bases matching TRBD2. The ends lost 6 bases at V and 9 bases at J; junction bases unmatched: 5. Germline V gene lookup returns CDR1 MDHEN and CDR2 SYDVKM. The CDR3 runs 12 residues. This chain's CDR3 is CASRSKREGQYF. The CDR3 region has the DNA TGTGCCAGCAGATCCAAGCGGGAGGGGCAGTACTTC.

Only one count was recorded for this clone. The rearrangement uses TRBV14 and TRBJ2-3, with TRBD2 matching 10 bases. The length of the CDR3 is 16 residues. V gave up 2 bases and J gave up 4 bases; unmatched junction bases: 6. Per the germline V gene, CDR1 is SGHDN and CDR2 is FVKESK. This chain's CDR3 is CASSQFLAGGADTQYF. Written as DNA, the CDR3 is TGTGCCAGCAGCCAATTTTTAGCGGGAGGTGCAGATACGCAGTATTTT.

This clone was observed a few times. The rearrangement links TRBV6-5 to TRBJ1-2; TRBD1 might be the D (6 bases). Trimming took 4 bases from V and 5 from J, leaving 14 bases between them. The CDR3 spans 14 residues. Germline CDR1 MNHEY, CDR2 SVGAGI. The CDR3 nucleotides are TGTGCCAGCAGTTTGGGACAATTAGGGTATGGCTACACCTTC. Its translation is CASSLGQLGYGYTF.

This clone has a handful of counts. The chain joins TRBV4-2 to TRBJ2-7; 10 nucleotides agree with TRBD1. The CDR3 covers 16 residues. In germline, CDR1 is LGHNA, CDR2 YNFKEQ. The ends lost 0 bases at V and 0 bases at J; junction bases unmatched: 2. CDR3 sequence (DNA): TGTGCCAGCAGCCAAGAGGACAGGGGGATCTCCTACGAGCAGTACTTC. It specifies CASSQEDRGISYEQYF.

The chain joins TRBV28 to TRBJ1-2; maybe TRBD1 (5 bases). The germline CDR1 and CDR2 sequences are MDHEN and SYDVKM. CDR3 length: 16 amino acids. V was pared by 10 bases and J by 2 bases, with 23 bases between. The CDR3 DNA follows: TGTGCCACCATAATCGGGGGTACGGATCCCAACTATGGCTACACCTTC. Translating it yields CATIIGGTDPNYGYTF.

The rearrangement joins TRBV2 to TRBJ2-2, with D tentatively TRBD1 (6 bases). The V gene lost 6 bases and the J gene lost 1 base, with 12 bases spanning the gap. The CDR3 contains 15 residues. Germline V CDR1 and CDR2: SNHLY, FYNNEI. CDR3 in DNA: TGTGCCAGCAGACTGGACAGACTGAACACCGGGGAGCTGTTTTTT. Its protein is CASRLDRLNTGELFF.

The chain recombines TRBV15 with TRBJ1-2; no definite D call. Deletions cut 1 base from V and 0 bases from J, with 9 bases between. Germline V lookup: CDR1 LNHNV, CDR2 YYDKDF (reference sequence). The CDR3 is 15 amino acids. The CDR3 nucleotides are TGTGCCACCAGCAGAGGAGGAGGTACTAACTATGGCTACACCTTC. It codes for CATSRGGGTNYGYTF.

The chain couples TRBV7-6 to TRBJ1-1; D uncertain. The V end lost 4 bases, the J end lost 4 bases, and 4 bases lay between the germline ends. In germline, CDR1 is SGHVS, CDR2 FNYEAQ. The CDR3 is made up of 11 amino acids. The CDR3 region is CASSSSTEAFF. The CDR3 coding sequence is TGTGCCAGCAGCTCCTCCACTGAAGCTTTCTTT.

The genes are TRBV28 and TRBJ1-5, with no clear D. Germline V gene data show CDR1 as MDHEN and CDR2 as SYDVKM. The CDR3 is 12 residues long. V lost 10 bases to trimming and J lost 4 bases, with 11 bases between them. This CDR3 is CATGLWNQPQHF. As DNA, the CDR3 is TGTGCCACCGGGTTGTGGAATCAGCCCCAGCATTTT.

The chain combines TRBV9 with TRBJ2-3, with 9 bases lining up with TRBD2. Trimming at V came to 2 bases and at J to 1 base, leaving 5 bases not matched to a gene. The CDR3 covers 16 residues. CDR1 is SGDLS, CDR2 YYNGEE, per germline. In nucleotides, the CDR3 is TGTGCCAGCAGCGTCGAGCGGGGGGCGGGCACAGATACGCAGTATTTT. Translating gives CASSVERGAGTDTQYF.

This clone appeared a few times. The chain links TRBV10-3 to TRBJ1-6, with 7 bases aligning to TRBD1. With V trimmed by 5 bases and J by 8 bases, 6 bases remained unmatched. The CDR3 has 14 residues. Germline V CDR1 and CDR2: ENHRY, SYGVKD. The CDR3 DNA follows: TGTGCCATCAGTATCGGACAGGCGGATTCACCCCTCCACTTT. It codes for CAISIGQADSPLHF.

The chain recombines TRBV6-5 with TRBJ1-1, with D possibly TRBD1 on 6 matching bases. The CDR3 covers 13 residues. CDR1 is MNHEY and CDR2 is SVGAGI in the germline V gene. V was clipped by 4 bases and J by 6 bases, with 12 bases between them. This CDR3 is CASSWGTGSEAFF. The CDR3 DNA reads as TGTGCCAGCAGTTGGGGAACAGGGTCTGAAGCTTTCTTT.

This clone was seen just once. At one end the junction does not follow the germline gene, possibly because of a read error. This sequence joins TRBV7-9 and TRBJ2-7; D may be TRBD1 (6 bases). This CDR3 is 13 amino acids long. Germline V gene data show CDR1 as SEHNR and CDR2 as FQNEAQ (reference sequence). The CDR3 nucleotides are TGTGCCAGCAGCCGAGTGGGGGCCTACGGGCAGTACTTC. Residues: CASSRVGAYGQYF.

The J gene is TRBJ2-1, the V gene TRBV19; D might be TRBD2 (6 bases). The germline V gene encodes CDR1 LNHDA and CDR2 SQIVND (reference sequence). Trimming pared 9 bases from V and 6 bases from J, leaving 18 bases between. The CDR3 has 14 amino acids. In nucleotides, the CDR3 is TGTGCCAGCACGAGCGGGCCGTGGGGCAATGAGCAGTTCTTC. Amino acids: CASTSGPWGNEQFF.

The chain recombines TRBV7-2 with TRBJ2-5, with D possibly TRBD1 on 6 matching bases. This CDR3 is 14 amino acids long. CDR1 and CDR2 (germline): SGHTA, FQGNSA. V was clipped by 6 bases and J by 9 bases, with 20 bases between them. CDR3 region: CASRPRQVSGPQYF. DNA for the CDR3: TGTGCCAGCAGACCGAGACAGGTTTCTGGGCCCCAGTACTTC.

The rearrangement links TRBV20-1 to TRBJ2-2; D ambiguous. CDR3 length: 11 amino acids. Germline CDR1 reads DFQATT; CDR2 reads SNEGSKA (reference sequence). Trimming shortened V by 3 bases and J by 4 bases, and 3 bases separated the two germline ends. CDR3 DNA sequence: TGCAGTGCTAGCCTCACCGGGGAGCTGTTTTTT. It codes for CSASLTGELFF.

J is TRBJ1-5 and V is TRBV20-1; no definite D call. The CDR3 runs 11 residues. Trimming pared 0 bases from V and 11 bases from J, leaving 8 bases between. CDR1 and CDR2 (germline): DFQATT, SNEGSKA (reference sequence). The CDR3 DNA reads as TGCAGTGCTAGAGAAACGGGGTCCCAGCATTTT. Protein product: CSARETGSQHF.

V is TRBV15 and J is TRBJ2-1, with 7 nucleotides matching TRBD1. The CDR3 covers 16 residues. The V gene's germline CDR1 is LNHNV and CDR2 YYDKDF (reference sequence). Trimming took 3 bases from V and 7 from J; bases not matched to a gene: 12. The CDR3 loop is CATSRWDRAYGNEQFF. The CDR3 region has the DNA TGTGCCACCAGCAGGTGGGACAGAGCATATGGGAATGAGCAGTTCTTC.

The chain has TRBV11-2 and TRBJ2-7; TRBD1 agrees at 7 bases. With 8 bases clipped from V and 3 bases from J, the junction kept 10 bases outside the gene matches. Per the germline V gene, CDR1 is SGHAT and CDR2 is FQNNGV. The CDR3 is 14 amino acids. This CDR3 reads CASGYATGNYEQYF. The CDR3 bases are TGTGCCAGCGGATACGCGACAGGGAACTACGAGCAGTACTTC.

The chain joins TRBV30 to TRBJ2-4; 8 nucleotides agree with TRBD1. Germline values: CDR1 GTSNPN, CDR2 SVGIG (reference sequence). The CDR3 is 13 amino acids. J was trimmed by 8 bases and V by 2 bases; bases with no gene match: 5. In nucleotides, the CDR3 is TGTGCCTGGAGTAAACAGGGGGTAGACATTCAGTACTTC. Its protein product is CAWSKQGVDIQYF.

As to this clone: Its ends do not fully match the called genes, so a read error is possible. The chain recombines TRBV20-1 with TRBJ2-1; 12 nucleotides match TRBD2. The CDR3 consists of 11 residues. Germline V gene data show CDR1 as DFQATT and CDR2 as SNEGSKA (reference sequence). DNA for the CDR3: TGTATCCTAGCGGGAGGGCCGGAGCAGTTCTTC. Translated, it gives CILAGGPEQFF.